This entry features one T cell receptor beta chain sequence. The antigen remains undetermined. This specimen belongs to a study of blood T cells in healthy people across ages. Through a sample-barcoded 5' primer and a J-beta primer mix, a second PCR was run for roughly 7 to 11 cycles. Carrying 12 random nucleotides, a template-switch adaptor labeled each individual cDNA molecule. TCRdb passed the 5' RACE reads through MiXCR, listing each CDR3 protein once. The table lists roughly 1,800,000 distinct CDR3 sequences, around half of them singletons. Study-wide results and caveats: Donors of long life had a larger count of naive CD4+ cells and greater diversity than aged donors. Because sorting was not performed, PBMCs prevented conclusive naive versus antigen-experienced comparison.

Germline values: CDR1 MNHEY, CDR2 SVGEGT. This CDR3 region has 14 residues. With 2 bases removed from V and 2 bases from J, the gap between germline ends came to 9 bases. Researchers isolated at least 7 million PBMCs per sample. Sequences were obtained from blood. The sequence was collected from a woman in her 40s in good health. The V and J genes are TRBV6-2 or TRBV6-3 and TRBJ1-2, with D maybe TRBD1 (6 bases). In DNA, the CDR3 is TGTGCCAGCAGTTACGCCGGACAGAACTATGGCTACACCTTC. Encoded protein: CASSYAGQNYGYTF.